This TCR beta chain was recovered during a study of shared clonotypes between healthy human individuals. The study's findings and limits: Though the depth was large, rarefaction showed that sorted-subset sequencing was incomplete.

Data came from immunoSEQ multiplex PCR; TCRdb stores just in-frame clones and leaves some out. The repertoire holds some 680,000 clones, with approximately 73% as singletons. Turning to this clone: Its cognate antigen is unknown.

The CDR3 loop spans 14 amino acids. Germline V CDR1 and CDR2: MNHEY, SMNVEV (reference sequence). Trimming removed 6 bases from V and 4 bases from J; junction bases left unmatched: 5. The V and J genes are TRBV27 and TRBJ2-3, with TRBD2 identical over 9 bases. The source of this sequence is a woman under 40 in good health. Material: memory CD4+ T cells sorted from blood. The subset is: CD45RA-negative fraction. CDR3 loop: CASRLAGVADTQYF. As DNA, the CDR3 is TGTGCCAGCAGATTAGCGGGAGTTGCAGATACGCAGTATTTT.